One and the same sample provided the 6 T cell receptor beta chains below, sequenced in a study of human CD8 memory T cell subsets. Researchers made TCR beta libraries via UMI-labeled 5' RACE. TCRdb reprocessed the 5' RACE reads and reports one entry per CDR3 protein, with no DNA. This sample's clone table lists some 8,000 distinct CDR3 sequences. Sequenced material: CD8+ T cells from PBMCs. The receptor set was obtained from a human donor in good health.

The rearrangement uses TRBV28 and TRBJ2-7; TCRdb indicates TRBD1, and absent DNA this call remains unverified. The CDR3 spans 18 residues. The germline V gene has CDR1 MDHEN and CDR2 SYDVKM. CDR3 amino acids: CASSLLRTGGKEDYEQYF.

The rearrangement links TRBV9 to TRBJ2-7; TCRdb picks TRBD1, but there is no DNA to check that call. The CDR3 extends over 15 amino acids. Germline assignment: CDR1 SGDLS and CDR2 YYNGEE. The CDR3 sequence is CASSVGQAYSYEQYF.

This clonotype registers medium-sized by frequency. The rearrangement joins TRBV14 to TRBJ2-7; the D call of TRBD2 rests on TCRdb alone, since no DNA is present to check it. The CDR3 runs to 16 residues. The germline CDR1 and CDR2 sequences are SGHDN and FVKESK. CDR3 amino acids: CASSQASSAGYYEQYF.

This sequence joins TRBV6-6 and TRBJ2-7; TCRdb's D gene call, TRBD1, goes unchecked for lack of DNA. The CDR3 is 18 residues long. Germline CDR1 is MNHNY and CDR2 is SVGAGI (reference sequence). CDR3 protein: CASSYTRTESLDYYEQYF.

CDR3 amino acids: CASTPERQVTDTQYF. The chain uses TRBV5-1 and TRBJ2-3; TCRdb picks TRBD2, but there is no DNA to check that call. The germline V gene has CDR1 SGHRS and CDR2 YFSETQ. The CDR3 is 15 residues long.

This chain uses TRBV27 with TRBJ2-1; TCRdb's D call, TRBD2, is unchecked because there is no DNA. The germline gives CDR1 MNHEY, CDR2 SMNVEV (reference sequence). The CDR3 contains 16 residues. CDR3 residues: CASSLAGSGRMNEQFF.